The clone carrying this T cell receptor (beta chain) has more than one count but fewer than ten. What it binds is unknown. Libraries used 20,000 to 1,000,000 sorted naive CD8 T cells and 10%, 30% or 50% RNA input. TCRdb reprocessed the PCR reads via MiXCR and lists one record per CDR3 protein. The profile shows about 300,000 distinct CDR3 sequences, 20% to 25% of them singletons. The CDR3 is made up of 16 amino acids. The V gene's germline CDR1 is ENHRY and CDR2 SYGVKD. V lost 5 bases, J lost 0 bases, and 16 bases lay in between. This entry belongs to a study of molecular identifiers for immune sequencing clone quantification. Study-wide results and caveats: Naive cells had under 1% of molecules in clones above 20 RNA copies, effectors over 99%.

Sequencing used naive CD8+ T cells from blood, with Jurkat cell RNA spiked in. Subset specified: FACS-sorted CD8+CD4-CCR7+CD45RA+ naive T cells. The receptor was isolated from a human donor in good health. Some libraries in this study had Jurkat cell RNA spiked in. The genes are TRBV10-3 and TRBJ1-2; D is possibly TRBD1 (5 bases). CDR3 coding DNA: TGTGCCATCAGTTCCGGGACTCGAATCGCTAACTATGGCTACACCTTC. The encoded protein is CAISSGTRIANYGYTF.